The 20 T cell receptor beta chains reported below all come from one sample, sequenced in a study of cytomegalovirus exposure and HLA in healthy donors. The PCR contained 60 Vbeta and 13 Jbeta primers. Only in-frame clones appear in the TCRdb table, and some are missing; sequencing was by immunoSEQ multiplex PCR. The data show 150,000 or so clones, with about 80% seen just once and over 12% held by the top ten. Sequencing was carried out using PBMCs. These receptors all stem from a man aged 45-65 years in good health and CMV-seropositive.

The V gene is TRBV18, the J gene TRBJ1-1; D might be TRBD1 (5 bases). Trimming left V 0 bases short and J 4 bases short, with 15 bases between. The germline gives CDR1 KGHSH, CDR2 LQKENI. This CDR3 has 16 amino acids. The CDR3 DNA reads TGTGCCAGCTCACCACCGCGGCAGGGTCGGTTCACTGAAGCTTTCTTT. It yields the protein CASSPPRQGRFTEAFF.

This clone came up once. The chain is built from TRBV4-2 and TRBJ2-3, with TRBD2 matching 9 bases. Germline V CDR1 and CDR2: LGHNA, YNFKEQ. This CDR3 region has 16 residues. V shed 3 bases, J shed 2 bases, and the junction held 6 bases outside the gene matches. CDR3 bases: TGTGCCAGCAGCCAGGTAGCGGGGGCCTTCACAGATACGCAGTATTTT. Amino acid sequence: CASSQVAGAFTDTQYF.

The gene calls are TRBV19 and TRBJ2-3; TRBD2 is a possible D gene (6 bases). The CDR3 loop spans 15 amino acids. With 5 bases removed from V and 5 bases from J, the gap between germline ends came to 17 bases. The germline gives CDR1 LNHDA, CDR2 SQIVND (reference sequence). The CDR3 coding sequence is TGTGCCAGTAGTCCGAGGAGGCGGCGGGAAGATACGCAGTATTTT. It translates to CASSPRRRREDTQYF.

This chain joins TRBV7-8 and TRBJ2-3, with 7 nucleotides matching TRBD2. The V gene end was trimmed by 1 base and the J gene end by 7 bases; junction bases not matched to a gene: 8. The CDR3 spans 15 residues. Germline V gene data show CDR1 as SGHVS and CDR2 as FQNEAQ. The CDR3 reads CASSLDQLALYTQYF. The DNA for the CDR3 is TGTGCCAGCAGCTTAGATCAACTAGCGTTATATACGCAGTATTTT.

The gene calls are TRBV5-1 and TRBJ1-2; unclear D gene. CDR1 is SGHRS, CDR2 YFSETQ, per germline. Trimming shortened V by 4 bases and J by 4 bases, and 14 bases separated the two germline ends. The CDR3 length is 14 residues. CDR3 loop: CASSPRESSYGYTF. CDR3 nucleotides: TGCGCCAGCAGCCCCCGAGAGAGTAGCTATGGCTACACCTTC.

J is TRBJ1-3 and V is TRBV4-2; D ambiguous. This CDR3 contains 17 residues. V lost 0 bases and J 0 bases, leaving 12 bases between the germline ends. CDR1 and CDR2 from the germline V gene are LGHNA and YNFKEQ. In DNA, the CDR3 is TGTGCCAGCAGCCAAGACGAGGTTGGGTTCTCTGGAAACACCATATATTTT. Translated: CASSQDEVGFSGNTIYF.

This clone was counted once. The chain has TRBV6-6 and TRBJ2-1, with D possibly being TRBD2 (6 bases). Per the germline V gene, CDR1 is MNHNY and CDR2 is SVGAGI (reference sequence). The CDR3 extends over 15 amino acids. Trimming pared 6 bases from V and 4 bases from J, leaving 16 bases between. The chain's CDR3 is CASRPQGLLYNEQFF. The CDR3 region has the DNA TGTGCCAGCAGGCCTCAGGGACTTCTTTACAATGAGCAGTTCTTC.

This clone was observed a single time. The chain joins TRBV5-1 to TRBJ2-5; 8 bases are shared with TRBD2. The CDR3 has 14 residues. V gave up 4 bases and J gave up 2 bases; unmatched junction bases: 4. Germline lookup yields CDR1 SGHRS and CDR2 YFSETQ. The DNA for the CDR3 is TGCGCCAGCAGCGAGGGGACTAGACAAGAGACCCAGTACTTC. Its translation is CASSEGTRQETQYF.

The chain joins TRBV9 to TRBJ1-2, with 7 bases that match TRBD1. The CDR3 consists of 15 residues. The germline V gene encodes CDR1 SGDLS and CDR2 YYNGEE. Trimming removed 4 bases from V and 0 bases from J; junction bases left unmatched: 6. The CDR3 reads CASSTKDRSNYGYTF. The DNA for the CDR3 is TGTGCCAGCAGCACCAAGGACAGGTCTAACTATGGCTACACCTTC. Supplemented by reference TRBV9 and TRBJ1-2, the full variable domain reads DSGVTQTPKHLITATGQRVTLRCSPRSGDLSVYWYQQSLDQGLQFLIQYYNGEERAKGNILERFSAQQFPDLHSELNLSSLELGDSALYFCASSTKDRSNYGYTFGSGTRLTVV.

The V gene is TRBV10-3, the J gene TRBJ1-2, with D unresolved. Trimming took 6 bases from V and 6 from J, leaving 20 bases between them. CDR1 is ENHRY and CDR2 is SYGVKD in the germline V gene. This CDR3 has 15 residues. This chain's CDR3 is CAISTSEERYNGYTF. CDR3 DNA sequence: TGTGCCATCAGCACTTCTGAGGAAAGGTATAATGGCTACACCTTC.

The chain links TRBV19 to TRBJ2-7, with a tentative D call TRBD2 (5 bases). Germline CDR1 reads LNHDA; CDR2 reads SQIVND (reference sequence). The CDR3 has 14 residues. V lost 7 bases to trimming and J lost 0 bases, with 13 bases between them. CDR3: CASKLDFSSYEQYF. CDR3 nucleotides: TGTGCCAGTAAGTTGGACTTTAGCTCCTACGAGCAGTACTTC.

The chain is built from TRBV11-1 and TRBJ1-6; TRBD1 agrees at 8 bases. CDR1 and CDR2 from the germline V gene are SGHAT and FQDESV (reference sequence). Losses at the gene ends were 7 bases for V and 9 bases for J; bases not matched to a gene: 5. The CDR3 extends over 13 amino acids. The CDR3 spells CASNGQGGSPLHF. CDR3 nucleotides: TGTGCCAGCAACGGACAGGGCGGTTCACCCCTCCACTTT.

This sequence joins TRBV11-1 and TRBJ1-4; possible D gene TRBD1, 5 bases. The CDR3 runs to 14 residues. V lost 5 bases and J lost 7, with 14 bases in between. Germline V gene lookup returns CDR1 SGHAT and CDR2 FQDESV (reference sequence). In nucleotides, the CDR3 is TGTGCCAGCAGCCGGACACCCTGGGCTGAAAAACTGTTTTTT. Amino acids: CASSRTPWAEKLFF.

The chain joins TRBV18 to TRBJ1-2; 8 bases align to TRBD1. CDR3 length: 13 residues. Germline V gene data show CDR1 as KGHSH and CDR2 as LQKENI. V dropped 4 bases and J dropped 8; count of bases not matched to a gene: 6. CDR3 in amino acids: CASSLRDRSGYTF. Written as DNA, the CDR3 is TGTGCCAGCTCACTCCGGGACAGGAGCGGCTACACCTTC.

This clone showed up just a few times. The V and J genes are TRBV15 and TRBJ2-1; D perhaps matches TRBD2 (5 bases). Per germline, CDR1 LNHNV and CDR2 YYDKDF (reference sequence). V was shortened by 0 bases and J by 9 bases, with 6 bases between the two germline ends. This CDR3 is built from 12 residues. The CDR3 coding sequence is TGTGCCACCAGCAGAGAAGGAGGTGAGCAGTTCTTC. This translates into CATSREGGEQFF. Complete variable domain (other parts from reference TRBV15 and TRBJ2-1): DAMVIQNPRYQVTQFGKPVTLSCSQTLNHNVMYWYQQKSSQAPKLLFHYYDKDFNNEADTPDNFQSRRPNTSFCFLDIRSPGLGDTAMYLCATSREGGEQFFGPGTRLTVL.

The genes are TRBV19 and TRBJ1-1, with TRBD1 matching over 8 bases. The germline V gene encodes CDR1 LNHDA and CDR2 SQIVND (reference sequence). Unmatched junction bases numbered 16, after V lost 9 bases and J lost 7 bases. The CDR3 totals 15 residues. The CDR3: CASTNQAYRGNEAFF. CDR3 DNA sequence: TGTGCCAGCACGAATCAGGCTTACAGGGGGAATGAAGCTTTCTTT. Full variable domain (rest looked up from reference TRBV19 and TRBJ1-1): DGGITQSPKYLFRKEGQNVTLSCEQNLNHDAMYWYRQDPGQGLRLIYYSQIVNDFQKGDIAEGYSVSREKKESFPLTVTSAQKNPTAFYLCASTNQAYRGNEAFFGQGTRLTVV.

This rearrangement joins TRBV7-2 to TRBJ2-5; 10 bases line up with TRBD2. Germline CDR1 and CDR2: SGHTA and FQGNSA. This CDR3 contains 14 residues. V lost 5 bases to trimming and J lost 4 bases; unmatched junction nucleotides: 4. In nucleotides, the CDR3 is TGTGCCAGCAGCCCCGCTAGCGGGAGAGAGACCCAGTACTTC. Its protein product is CASSPASGRETQYF.

The CDR3 DNA reads TGCGCCAGCAGCCCGAACGACAGGGGGCAATACTACGAGCAGTACGTC. Protein sequence: CASSPNDRGQYYEQYV. The V gene is TRBV5-1, the J gene TRBJ2-7; 10 nucleotides line up with TRBD1. The CDR3 has 16 residues. Germline V gene data show CDR1 as SGHRS and CDR2 as YFSETQ. Losses at the gene ends were 4 bases for V and 3 bases for J; bases not matched to a gene: 10.

The CDR3 reads CAIRPQEMNTEAFF. CDR3 nucleotides: TGTGCCATCAGACCACAGGAAATGAACACTGAAGCTTTCTTT. V is TRBV10-3 and J is TRBJ1-1, with D perhaps matching TRBD1 (5 bases). The CDR3 has 14 amino acids. V lost 6 bases and J lost 0, with 11 bases in between. The germline V gene has CDR1 ENHRY and CDR2 SYGVKD.

The chain links TRBV10-2 to TRBJ2-1; 7 bases align to TRBD1. Germline assignment: CDR1 WSHSY and CDR2 SAAADI. V lost 5 bases and J lost 4; bases outside the gene matches: 11. This CDR3 contains 16 residues. CDR3: CASSLTGATRYNEQFF. CDR3 nucleotides: TGCGCCAGCAGTTTAACAGGGGCCACGAGATACAATGAGCAGTTCTTC.